The 14 T cell receptor beta chains below all came from one sample that was sequenced in a study of blood T cells in healthy people across ages. Primed by a sample-barcoded 5' primer and a J-beta primer mix, a second PCR proceeded for roughly 6 to 12 cycles. MiXCR, applied by TCRdb to the 5' RACE reads, yields one record per CDR3 protein. Here the sample spans around 900,000 distinct CDR3 sequences, about 28% being singletons. The sequenced material came from blood. The receptors were sampled from a woman aged 80 or older in good health.

The V call is TRBV29-1, the J call TRBJ1-1, with TRBD1 matching 11 bases. The CDR3 contains 12 residues. The junction had 2 bases not matched to a gene; V was cut back by 7 bases and J by 4 bases. Germline V gene sequence: CDR1 SQVTM, CDR2 ANQGSEA. The CDR3: CSGDRGVTEAFF. CDR3 coding DNA: TGCAGCGGGGACAGGGGGGTCACTGAAGCTTTCTTT.

This clonotype was counted at least ten times. The chain recombines TRBV9 with TRBJ2-1; 7 bases match TRBD2. CDR1 and CDR2 from the germline V gene are SGDLS and YYNGEE. Unmatched junction bases numbered 6, after V lost 0 bases and J lost 6 bases. The CDR3 runs to 15 residues. CDR3 amino acids: CASSVGGVAGNEQFF. DNA of the CDR3: TGTGCCAGCAGCGTAGGAGGTGTAGCGGGCAATGAGCAGTTCTTC.

In its sample, this clonotype was seen many times. The chain uses TRBV7-9 and TRBJ2-7; D perhaps matches TRBD1 (6 bases). The germline V and J ends were trimmed by 5 bases and 3 bases, with 14 bases remaining between them. The length of the CDR3 is 14 residues. Germline-derived CDR1 and CDR2 are SEHNR and FQNEAQ (reference sequence). The CDR3 is CASSRRQAHYEQYF. CDR3 coding DNA: TGTGCCAGCAGCCGCCGACAGGCCCACTACGAGCAGTACTTC.

The chain joins TRBV12-3 or TRBV12-4 to TRBJ2-7; a possible D gene is TRBD1 (6 bases). The CDR3 totals 13 residues. The germline V and J ends were trimmed by 5 bases and 2 bases, with 10 bases remaining between them. For the CDR3, the DNA is TGTGCCAGCAGTCAACGGACAGCCTACGAGCAGTACTTC. Its translation is CASSQRTAYEQYF.

This clonotype was counted at least ten times. The rearrangement links TRBV29-1 to TRBJ1-2; D is uncertain. This CDR3 region has 13 residues. The germline V gene has CDR1 SQVTM and CDR2 ANQGSEA. V was shortened by 0 bases and J by 3 bases, with 8 bases between the two germline ends. CDR3 coding DNA: TGCAGCGTTGAAGATCGAAGGGACTATGGCTACACCTTC. Protein product: CSVEDRRDYGYTF. Full variable domain (missing parts from reference TRBV29-1 and TRBJ1-2): SAVISQKPSRDICQRGTSLTIQCQVDSQVTMMFWYRQQPGQSLTLIATANQGSEATYESGFVIDKFPISRPNLTFSTLTVSNMSPEDSSIYLCSVEDRRDYGYTFGSGTRLTVV.

As to this clonotype: Possible read error: a much larger clone is one base away. V usage is TRBV27 and J usage is TRBJ2-5, with TRBD2 as a possible D gene (5 bases). V lost 3 bases, J lost 11 bases, and 25 bases lay in between. The length of the CDR3 is 16 residues. Germline CDR1 reads MNHEY; CDR2 reads SMNVEV (reference sequence). Here the CDR3 DNA reads TGTGCCAGCAGTTTCCCCGAGAGAGGGTTTGGGAATGAGCAGTACTTC. This codes for CASSFPERGFGNEQYF.

This clonotype was recorded many times. The chain employs TRBV6-2 or TRBV6-3 and TRBJ2-3; D is unclear. V lost 5 bases and J lost 6, with 15 bases in between. CDR3 size: 14 residues. Per the germline V gene, CDR1 is MNHEY and CDR2 is SVGEGT. This chain's CDR3 is CASSPGSKTDTQYF. The CDR3, as DNA: TGTGCCAGCAGTCCCGGGTCCAAGACGGATACGCAGTATTTT.

This clonotype was detected many times. The rearrangement joins TRBV14 to TRBJ2-7; D tentatively reads TRBD1 or TRBD2 (5 bases each). Germline CDR1 is SGHDN and CDR2 is FVKESK. Trimming left V 2 bases short and J 9 bases short, with 17 bases between. The CDR3 is 14 residues long. The CDR3 DNA follows: TGTGCCAGCAGCCAATGGACATCGGAGGTTGGGCAGTACTTC. It translates to CASSQWTSEVGQYF. The complete variable domain, with remaining parts taken from reference TRBV14 and TRBJ2-7, reads EAGVTQFPSHSVIEKGQTVTLRCDPISGHDNLYWYRRVMGKEIKFLLHFVKESKQDESGMPNNRFLAERTGGTYSTLKVQPAELEDSGVYFCASSQWTSEVGQYFGPGTRLTVT.

In this sample, this clonotype turned up a few times. This may be a read error, as it is one base from a much larger clone. This chain links TRBV15 with TRBJ2-4; the D gene is possibly TRBD1 (6 bases). V shed 0 bases and J shed 5 bases, with 17 bases lying between them. The CDR3 runs to 17 residues. In germline, CDR1 is LNHNV, CDR2 YYDKDF (reference sequence). This CDR3 is CATSRDPGLGAENIQYF. The CDR3 DNA reads TGTGCCACCAGCAGAGATCCGGGGTTGGGGGCCGAAAACATTCAGTACTTC.

The table lists this clonotype with a few counts. A read error may be the cause here, since a much bigger clone is one base away. V is TRBV20-1 and J is TRBJ2-1, with 7 nucleotides matching TRBD2. The CDR3 contains 12 residues. The V and J ends lost 7 bases and 13 bases, in that order; junction bases with no gene match: 13. Germline CDR1 is DFQATT and CDR2 is SNEGSKA (reference sequence). The CDR3 loop is CSGEGLQETQFF. The CDR3 DNA follows: TGCAGTGGGGAGGGGCTTCAAGAGACCCAGTTCTTC.

The J gene is TRBJ2-5, the V gene TRBV11-3, with 8 bases lining up with TRBD1. The CDR3 runs to 16 residues. Germline CDR1 SGHNT, CDR2 YENEEA. Trimming removed 5 bases from V and 0 bases from J; junction bases left unmatched: 8. CDR3 sequence reads: CASSEGTGSYQETQYF. The CDR3 nucleotides read TGTGCCAGCAGCGAAGGGACAGGCAGCTACCAAGAGACCCAGTACTTC.

Concerning this clonotype itself: This may arise from a read error, as a much more abundant clone is one base away. This chain links TRBV5-5 with TRBJ2-1; D possibly matches TRBD1 or TRBD2 (7 bases each). The J call could be wrong; TRBJ2-7 is a better fit for the DNA end. There are 15 residues in the CDR3. Germline assignment: CDR1 SGHKS and CDR2 YYEKEE (reference sequence). The CDR3 loop reads CASSQGGGLYNEQYF. DNA for the CDR3: TGTGCCAGCAGCCAGGGGGGGGGGCTCTACAATGAGCAGTACTTC.

This clonotype was found many times. The chain carries TRBV10-1 and TRBJ2-3; D remains unclear. Trimming left V 3 bases short and J 7 bases short, with 14 bases between. The germline V gene encodes CDR1 WNHNN and CDR2 SYGVQD (reference sequence). This CDR3 is built from 14 residues. As DNA, the CDR3 is TGCGCCAGCAGTGACCCTGGGCGCGACTATACGCAGTATTTT. Its translation: CASSDPGRDYTQYF.

J is TRBJ1-4 and V is TRBV5-1, with TRBD1 identical over 7 bases. Trimming cost V 3 bases and J 9 bases; bases outside gene matches: 2. CDR1 is SGHRS and CDR2 is YFSETQ in the germline V gene. The CDR3 runs to 12 residues. The CDR3 nucleotides read TGCGCCAGCAGCTCGGACAGGAAAAAACTGTTTTTT. Amino acids: CASSSDRKKLFF. Together with reference TRBV5-1 and TRBJ1-4, the CDR3 gives the full variable domain: KAGVTQTPRYLIKTRGQQVTLSCSPISGHRSVSWYQQTPGQGLQFLFEYFSETQRNKGNFPGRFSGRQFSNSRSEMNVSTLELGDSALYLCASSSDRKKLFFGSGTQLSVL.